The present T cell receptor (delta chain) was sequenced within a study of gamma-delta T cells after stem cell transplantation. As regards this clone: A far larger clone is just one base off, so this is likely a read error. The DNA is omitted, as the CDR3 cannot be located on it reliably, and the CDR3 follows TCRdb's listing. This same CDR3 is encoded by further DNA sequences in the sample.

Germline values: CDR1 NSMFDY, CDR2 ISSIKDK. Including both end residues, the CDR3 is 20 amino acids long. TCRdb fed the RT-PCR reads into CATT to redo clone calling. This sample yields some 16,000 delta-chain clones, of which less than 10% are seen a single time; about 66% belongs to the top ten. Source material: gamma-delta T cells. The rearrangement uses TRAV29/DV5 and TRDJ1. The clonotype originates from a human donor. It is not recorded whose cells these are; they may come from a transplant donor. CDR3 protein: CSVLLCSKRSDPSRQGKLIF.